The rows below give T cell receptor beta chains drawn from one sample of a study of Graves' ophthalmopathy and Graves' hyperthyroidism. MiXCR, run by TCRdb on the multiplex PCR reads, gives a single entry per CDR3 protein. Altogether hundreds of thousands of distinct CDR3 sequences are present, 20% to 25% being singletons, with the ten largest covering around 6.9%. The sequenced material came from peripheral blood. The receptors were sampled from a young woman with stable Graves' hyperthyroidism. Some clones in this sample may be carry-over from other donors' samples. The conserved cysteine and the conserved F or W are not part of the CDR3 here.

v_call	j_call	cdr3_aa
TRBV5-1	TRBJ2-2	ASSPTSANTGELF
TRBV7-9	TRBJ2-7	ASSRRPGPQTEQY
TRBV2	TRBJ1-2	ASREDEARIYGYA
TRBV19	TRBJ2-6	ASNPKGSGANVLT
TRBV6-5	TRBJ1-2	ASSSGRVHGYT
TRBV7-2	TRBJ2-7	ASSLGQGIPYEQY
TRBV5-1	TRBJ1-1	ASSLGPGPRGTEAF
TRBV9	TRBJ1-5	ASSFSGQGNQPQH
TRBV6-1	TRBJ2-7	ASRRGDSRDEQY
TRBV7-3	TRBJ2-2	ASSLTISGSRSGELF
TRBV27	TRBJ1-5	ASSHEYEGQPQH
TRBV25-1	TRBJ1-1	ASSESWGLNTEAF
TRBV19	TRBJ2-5	ASSIWSDRQETQY
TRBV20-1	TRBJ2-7	SARESVYEQY
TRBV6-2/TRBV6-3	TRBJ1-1	ASTRLNTEAF
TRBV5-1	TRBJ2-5	ASSTGQGRWETQY
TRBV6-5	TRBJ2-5	ASSILWGGSRGEAQY
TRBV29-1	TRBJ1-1	SVVRTGTEAF
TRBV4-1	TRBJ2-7	ASSQEPGQGAYEQY
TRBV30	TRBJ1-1	AWTLGTLNTEAC
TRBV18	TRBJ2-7	ASSPPGQGYEQY
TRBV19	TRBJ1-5	ASSGPPRGRNQPQH
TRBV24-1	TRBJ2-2	ATATPGGGELF